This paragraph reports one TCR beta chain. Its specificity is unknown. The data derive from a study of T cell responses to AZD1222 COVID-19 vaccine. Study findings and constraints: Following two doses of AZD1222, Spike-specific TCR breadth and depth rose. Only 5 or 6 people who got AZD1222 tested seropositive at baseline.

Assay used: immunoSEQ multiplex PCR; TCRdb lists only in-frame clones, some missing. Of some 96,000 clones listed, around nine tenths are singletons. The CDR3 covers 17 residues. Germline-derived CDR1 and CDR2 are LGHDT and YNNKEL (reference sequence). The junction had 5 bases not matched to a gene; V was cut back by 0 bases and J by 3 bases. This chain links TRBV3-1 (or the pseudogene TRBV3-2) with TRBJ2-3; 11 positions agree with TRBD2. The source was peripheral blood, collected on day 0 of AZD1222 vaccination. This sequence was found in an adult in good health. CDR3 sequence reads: CASSQDTSGGRTDTQYF. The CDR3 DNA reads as TGTGCCAGCAGCCAAGACACTAGCGGGGGTCGTACAGATACGCAGTATTTT.